Below are 11 T cell receptor beta chains sequenced from a single sample in a study of T cell responses to AZD1222 COVID-19 vaccine. Sequencing was performed with immunoSEQ multiplex PCR; in TCRdb, only in-frame clones are kept and a portion is missing. The sample lists approximately 180,000 clones, 85% to 95% occurring once. The material sequenced was peripheral blood, taken 28 days after the second dose of the MenACWY control vaccine. These receptors originate from an adult who received the MenACWY meningococcal vaccine as a control.

As regards this clone: At one boundary the junction diverges from the germline segment, which might be a read error. The chain recombines TRBV6-5 with TRBJ2-7; 12 bases are a match to TRBD1. Germline V lookup: CDR1 MNHEY, CDR2 SVGAGI. The CDR3 consists of 15 residues. The CDR3 DNA reads TGTGCCAGCAGAGTCGGGACAGGGGGCTCCGACGAGCAGTACTTC. Amino acid sequence: CASRVGTGGSDEQYF.

The rearrangement uses TRBV6-5 and TRBJ1-1, with 12 bases matching TRBD1. With 4 bases clipped from V and 5 bases from J, the junction kept 8 bases outside the gene matches. Germline V lookup: CDR1 MNHEY, CDR2 SVGAGI. This CDR3 comprises 16 residues. The CDR3 protein is CASSSGTGGGRTEAFF. The DNA of the CDR3 is TGTGCCAGCAGTTCCGGGACAGGGGGCGGGAGGACTGAAGCTTTCTTT.

The V and J genes are TRBV6-5 and TRBJ1-2; tentatively, D is TRBD1 (5 bases). The CDR3 runs to 13 residues. Germline lookup yields CDR1 MNHEY and CDR2 SVGAGI. The V gene lost 8 bases and the J gene lost 8 bases, with 18 bases spanning the gap. DNA of the CDR3: TGTGCCAGCGGCAGCCAGGGTAGATACGGCTACACCTTC. It codes for CASGSQGRYGYTF.

The chain recombines TRBV18 with TRBJ1-3; tentative D call: TRBD1 (6 bases). The CDR3 covers 14 residues. V was clipped by 3 bases and J by 7 bases, with 13 bases between them. The germline V gene encodes CDR1 KGHSH and CDR2 LQKENI. The CDR3 region has the DNA TGTGCCAGCTCACCGCCAGGGGTCTTGAACACCATATATTTT. This translates into CASSPPGVLNTIYF.

The chain recombines TRBV29-1 with TRBJ2-1; D is possibly TRBD2 (7 bases). This CDR3 has 13 residues. V was pared by 6 bases and J by 1 base, with 10 bases between. Looked up from germline, CDR1 is SQVTM and CDR2 is ANQGSEA. CDR3 DNA sequence: TGCAGCGTCGGGGGGCATTCCTACAATGAGCAGTTCTTC. Its translation is CSVGGHSYNEQFF.

The DNA of the CDR3 is TGTGCCGTTTTGGGACAGGTAGTACAAGAAGCTTTCTTT. Its translation: CAVLGQVVQEAFF. V is TRBV28 and J is TRBJ1-1; 8 bases are a match to TRBD1. CDR1 MDHEN and CDR2 SYDVKM come from the germline V gene. V was pared by 11 bases and J by 8 bases, with 13 bases of the junction left unmatched. This CDR3 is built from 13 residues.

The chain has TRBV24-1 and TRBJ2-2; 12 positions agree with TRBD1. From germline, CDR1 is KGHDR and CDR2 SFDVKD. The CDR3 sequence is 16 residues long. The V and J ends lost 5 bases and 5 bases, in that order; junction bases with no gene match: 5. The CDR3 spells CATSAGQGARTGELFF. The CDR3 nucleotides read TGTGCCACCAGTGCGGGACAGGGGGCGCGTACCGGGGAGCTGTTTTTT.

V is TRBV6-5 and J is TRBJ2-6; D unresolved. The CDR3 totals 13 residues. Germline CDR1 is MNHEY and CDR2 is SVGAGI. Trimming cost V 10 bases and J 1 base, with 8 bases left between them. CDR3 residues: CATRKSGANVLTF. For the CDR3, the DNA is TGTGCCACACGGAAGTCTGGGGCCAACGTCCTGACTTTC.

This clone was counted a single time. The chain carries TRBV18 and TRBJ1-1; tentative D call: TRBD1 (5 bases). The CDR3 has 13 amino acids. Trimming pared 0 bases from V and 8 bases from J, leaving 10 bases between. CDR1 is KGHSH and CDR2 is LQKENI in the germline V gene. The DNA of the CDR3 is TGTGCCAGCTCACCACCACCCAGGGTGGAAGCTTTCTTT. Translated, it gives CASSPPPRVEAFF.

This chain uses TRBV3-1 (or the pseudogene TRBV3-2) with TRBJ1-2, with TRBD1 as a possible D gene (5 bases). Germline V gene data show CDR1 as LGHDT and CDR2 as YNNKEL (reference sequence). The CDR3 runs to 12 residues. Trimming left V 0 bases short and J 8 bases short, with 7 bases between. The CDR3: CASSQDGAGYTF. CDR3 DNA sequence: TGTGCCAGCAGCCAAGACGGGGCGGGCTACACCTTC.

J is TRBJ2-7 and V is TRBV5-1, with a tentative D call TRBD1 (5 bases). Trimming removed 7 bases from V and 5 bases from J, with 13 bases in between. The CDR3 is 12 residues long. Germline V gene data show CDR1 as SGHRS and CDR2 as YFSETQ. The chain's CDR3 is CASADSTDEQYF. Written as DNA, the CDR3 is TGCGCCAGCGCCGACAGTACGGACGAGCAGTACTTC.